This T cell receptor beta chain was recovered during a study of CD8+ T cells in alopecia areata. Study results and limitations: Within the top 100, expanded CD8+ clones significantly decreased with tofacitinib, as did scalp clonality. Scalp samples also contribute reads from the resident alphabeta T cells found in normal skin. Many of the expanded lesional clones endured in scalp and blood while on tofacitinib.

Treatment defined: oral pan-JAK inhibitor, 5-10 mg twice daily. Remarks on this clone: Its antigen is unknown.

V was cut by 1 base and J by 0 bases, with 10 bases left in between. Germline V lookup: CDR1 SQVTM, CDR2 ANQGSEA. The CDR3 covers 15 residues. Extraction and reverse transcription of RNA yielded cDNA as the sequencing template. This table comes from immunoSEQ multiplex PCR, and its TCRdb copy is limited to in-frame clones, with some not included. The data hold around 100,000 clones, with approximately 63% observed a single time. The TCR comes from a human donor with alopecia areata. The genes are TRBV29-1 and TRBJ2-4; D possibly corresponds to TRBD2 (6 bases). The source was CD8+ T cells sorted from blood, collected at approximately week 56, from a patient treated with tofacitinib. CDR3 in amino acids: CSVEATGLAKNIQYF. The CDR3 DNA reads as TGCAGCGTTGAAGCGACGGGACTAGCCAAAAACATTCAGTACTTC.